This entry is about one T cell receptor (beta chain). The antigen is undetermined. This sample was taken from a study of blood T cells in healthy people across ages. Each individual donor underwent a draw of approximately 10 milliliters of peripheral blood. At least 6 micrograms of total RNA were extracted per sample. Study observations and caveats: Estimates of total diversity, which came from one million sequenced T cells, were considered to be underestimates.

PCR was performed a second time for roughly 7 to 12 cycles using a sample-barcoded 5' primer and a J-beta primer mix. Template switching added a 12-random-nucleotide identifier to every cDNA molecule. TCRdb passed the 5' RACE reads through MiXCR, listing each CDR3 protein once. The table shows about 1.4 million distinct CDR3 sequences, with almost 60% occurring only once. This receptor was obtained from a man younger than 35 in good health. The sample comprised blood.

Here the CDR3 reads CASSPQGGTANEKLFF. The CDR3 DNA sequence: TGTGCCAGCTCACCACAGGGCGGGACGGCTAATGAAAAACTGTTTTTT. V is TRBV18 and J is TRBJ1-4; weak D call: TRBD1 (5 bases). Germline values: CDR1 KGHSH, CDR2 LQKENI. Trimming pared 1 base from V and 3 bases from J, leaving 12 bases between. The CDR3 covers 16 residues.